Detailed here is one T cell receptor beta chain. Its cognate antigen is unknown. The sample contains more than one DNA sequence encoding this CDR3. This CDR3 has 15 amino acids. Trimming took off 3 bases at V and 3 bases at J, with 13 bases between the two ends. The V gene's germline CDR1 is SSHAT and CDR2 FNYEAQ (reference sequence). Mixed chimerism was transient after nonmyeloablative marrow transplants from related graft donors. Thawed PBMCs were FACS-sorted into unstimulated CD4+CD25+CD127- regulatory T cells, CD4+CD25- non-regulatory cells, CD4 and CD8 cells. These data originate in a study of Tregs in tolerant kidney transplant recipients. The protocol was immunoSEQ multiplex PCR, while the TCRdb copy is restricted to in-frame clones and leaves out a portion. The sample holds tens of thousands of clones, roughly nine tenths seen once. Study-wide results and limits: Tolerant patients' donor-specific Tregs expanded beyond overall Tregs, suggesting antigen-driven growth. The most relevant donor-specific Treg TCRbeta repertoire apparently came from expansion with activated donor B cells. This study did not directly address biological reproducibility.

The sample in question was CD4+ T cells from blood (PBMCs), obtained 24 months after the transplant. This TCR came from a human patient who received a combined kidney and bone marrow transplant. Some T cells may be graft donor cells. The V and J genes are TRBV7-7 and TRBJ2-3, with D possibly matching TRBD2 (7 bases). CDR3: CASSLTGGRTDTQYF. The CDR3 DNA reads as TGTGCCAGCAGCTTGACCGGGGGGCGGACAGATACGCAGTATTTT.